This TCR beta chain was identified in a study of graft-versus-host responses after intestinal transplantation. This clone was observed once. Antigen: not known. Study conclusions and caveats: After transplant, early declines in HvG clones were associated with peak levels of circulating GvH clones. Detection of GvH clones occurred in recipient marrow, and some had their first appearance in ileum or blood. Individuals who had graft-donor T cell macrochimerism had allografts that showed high graft-versus-host to host-versus-graft clonal ratios.

From germline, CDR1 is LNHDA and CDR2 SQIVND (reference sequence). The J segment lost 8 bases and the V segment lost 4 bases, leaving 15 bases of the junction unmatched. The CDR3 is made up of 16 amino acids. The assay was immunoSEQ multiplex PCR, and TCRdb's table has in-frame clones only and misses some. The table records around 30,000 clones, approximately 93% of them present only once. The material was PBMCs, obtained about ten weeks after intestinal transplant. The genes are TRBV19 and TRBJ2-3, with 7 bases identical to TRBD2. The sequence was collected from a human patient who received an intestinal transplant, so some T cells may come from the graft donor. As DNA, the CDR3 is TGTGCCAGTAGTACTCAGCGGGGCGCCGCCGCAGTTACGCAGTATTTT. The encoded protein is CASSTQRGAAAVTQYF.